The 24 T cell receptor beta chains listed next were all sequenced from one sample in a study of T cell responses to AZD1222 COVID-19 vaccine. The method was immunoSEQ multiplex PCR; TCRdb's version includes in-frame clones alone and lacks a portion of them. Altogether 150,000 or so clones are present, around 92% being singletons, with the ten largest covering about 3.7%. The source was peripheral blood, collected 28 days after the second AZD1222 dose. These receptors all stem from an adult who received the AZD1222 COVID-19 vaccine.

V gene TRBV2 combines with J gene TRBJ1-2; 9 nucleotides align to TRBD1. Germline V gene data show CDR1 as SNHLY and CDR2 as FYNNEI. V lost 10 bases, J lost 2 bases, and 14 bases stayed unmatched. CDR3 length: 16 residues. CDR3 protein: CANNIPPTGGNYGYTF. The CDR3 DNA sequence: TGTGCCAACAACATACCCCCCACAGGGGGCAACTATGGCTACACCTTC.

V gene TRBV19 combines with J gene TRBJ1-4; 8 nucleotides align to TRBD1. The trim removed 4 bases at V and 11 bases at J, leaving 6 bases unmatched. The CDR3 length is 13 residues. Germline CDR1 is LNHDA and CDR2 is SQIVND (reference sequence). This chain's CDR3 is CASSTSDRVKLFF. For the CDR3, the DNA is TGTGCCAGTAGTACATCGGACAGGGTGAAACTGTTTTTT.

The rearrangement uses TRBV5-1 and TRBJ1-1; D is unclear. Germline V gene lookup returns CDR1 SGHRS and CDR2 YFSETQ. V gave up 5 bases and J gave up 0 bases, with 11 bases separating them. The CDR3 runs 14 residues. CDR3 in DNA: TGCGCCAGCAGGTCCCTAGGGATGAACACTGAAGCTTTCTTT. This translates into CASRSLGMNTEAFF.

The chain joins TRBV29-1 to TRBJ1-2; D is perhaps TRBD1 (6 bases). Germline CDR1 is SQVTM and CDR2 is ANQGSEA. V gave up 6 bases and J gave up 3 bases, with 14 bases separating them. The CDR3 has 13 amino acids. As DNA, the CDR3 is TGCAGCGTCCGCGGGGGGCAGGACTATGGCTACACCTTC. As protein: CSVRGGQDYGYTF.

This clone was observed a few times. This sequence joins TRBV7-6 and TRBJ2-7; D is uncertain. Germline assignment: CDR1 SGHVS and CDR2 FNYEAQ. Trimming left V 0 bases short and J 6 bases short, with 9 bases between. This CDR3 region has 13 residues. The CDR3, as DNA: TGTGCCAGCAGCTTAGCGCCTTTCTCCGAGCAGTACTTC. Protein sequence: CASSLAPFSEQYF.

The J gene is TRBJ1-2, the V gene TRBV7-9; maybe TRBD1 (5 bases). Germline V gives CDR1 SEHNR, CDR2 FQNEAQ (reference sequence). This CDR3 contains 14 residues. The germline V and J ends were trimmed by 1 base and 2 bases, with 8 bases remaining between them. The CDR3 protein is CASSLVPGNYGYTF. In nucleotides, the CDR3 is TGTGCCAGCAGCTTAGTACCAGGGAACTATGGCTACACCTTC.

This clone appeared a few times. The J gene is TRBJ2-2, the V gene TRBV6-2 or TRBV6-3; D unresolved. This CDR3 has 14 amino acids. V gave up 5 bases and J gave up 6 bases, with 13 bases separating them. Looked up from germline, CDR1 is MNHEY and CDR2 is SVGEGT. CDR3 protein: CASSLTNSAGELFF. CDR3 nucleotide sequence: TGTGCCAGCAGTCTTACAAACTCCGCCGGGGAGCTGTTTTTT.

This sequence joins TRBV4-2 and TRBJ1-1; TRBD1 agrees at 7 bases. Trimming removed 2 bases from V and 7 bases from J; junction bases left unmatched: 7. This CDR3 has 14 residues. The germline gives CDR1 LGHNA, CDR2 YNFKEQ. The CDR3 sequence: CASSQMAGGGEAFF. CDR3 sequence (DNA): TGTGCCAGCAGCCAAATGGCAGGGGGTGGTGAAGCTTTCTTT.

The chain employs TRBV19 and TRBJ1-2; D may be TRBD1 (5 bases). Germline CDR1 reads LNHDA; CDR2 reads SQIVND (reference sequence). V lost 9 bases and J 4 bases, leaving 12 bases between the germline ends. CDR3 length: 12 residues. CDR3 DNA: TGTGCCAGCCACCGACAGAGCTATGGCTACACCTTC. It encodes CASHRQSYGYTF.

The chain carries TRBV6-6 and TRBJ2-7, with D perhaps given as TRBD1 or TRBD2 (5 bases each). Looked up from germline, CDR1 is MNHNY and CDR2 is SVGAGI (reference sequence). The CDR3 is 14 residues long. V was cut by 3 bases and J by 4 bases, with 13 bases left in between. CDR3 loop: CASSYGTERYEQYF. The CDR3 DNA reads TGTGCCAGCAGTTATGGGACGGAGCGTTACGAGCAGTACTTC.

The chain recombines TRBV5-1 with TRBJ1-2; 8 nucleotides align to TRBD1. The CDR3 covers 14 residues. J lost 3 bases, V lost 4 bases, and 5 bases had no gene match. Germline lookup yields CDR1 SGHRS and CDR2 YFSETQ. Here the CDR3 DNA reads TGCGCCAGCAGCGAGGGACAGGTACACTATGGCTACACCTTC. Translating it yields CASSEGQVHYGYTF.

The gene calls are TRBV6-6 and TRBJ1-6; no firm D call. Looked up from germline, CDR1 is MNHNY and CDR2 is SVGAGI (reference sequence). V was cut by 5 bases and J by 7 bases, with 6 bases left in between. The CDR3 contains 12 residues. Written as DNA, the CDR3 is TGTGCCAGCAGTCTACCCAATTCACCCCTCCACTTT. Translation gives CASSLPNSPLHF.

The chain uses TRBV19 and TRBJ1-1; the D gene is possibly TRBD1 (5 bases). This CDR3 has 13 amino acids. Germline lookup yields CDR1 LNHDA and CDR2 SQIVND (reference sequence). Trimming pared 9 bases from V and 4 bases from J, leaving 15 bases between. CDR3 coding DNA: TGTGCCAGCCGCGGGGGGTTTAGCACTGAAGCTTTCTTT. Translation gives CASRGGFSTEAFF.

Comment on this clone: The sample has other DNA sequences that encode this CDR3 too. The chain joins TRBV2 to TRBJ2-7; D remains ambiguous. V was shortened by 4 bases and J by 3 bases, with 7 bases between the two germline ends. This CDR3 comprises 12 residues. From germline, CDR1 is SNHLY and CDR2 FYNNEI. CDR3 loop: CASSGVYYEQYF. For the CDR3, the DNA is TGTGCCAGCAGTGGGGTATACTACGAGCAGTACTTC.

The chain combines TRBV6-1 with TRBJ1-1; no firm D call. CDR3 length equals 12 residues. Germline V gene data show CDR1 as MNHNS and CDR2 as SASEGT. V was clipped by 2 bases and J by 11 bases, with 12 bases between them. CDR3 loop: CASSELASRAFF. The CDR3 nucleotides read TGTGCCAGCAGTGAACTGGCTAGTAGGGCTTTCTTT.

The chain recombines TRBV7-9 with TRBJ1-3; no clear D gene. Germline V CDR1 and CDR2: SEHNR, FQNEAQ (reference sequence). The CDR3 is 15 residues long. Trimming removed 1 base from V and 2 bases from J, with 9 bases in between. The CDR3 bases are TGTGCCAGCAGCTTAGACGTACTGGCTGGAAACACCATATATTTT. Translation gives CASSLDVLAGNTIYF.

The rearrangement joins TRBV19 to TRBJ2-3, with TRBD2 matching over 7 bases. The CDR3 is 13 residues long. The junction had 7 bases not matched to a gene; V was cut back by 7 bases and J by 6 bases. The V gene's germline CDR1 is LNHDA and CDR2 SQIVND (reference sequence). The CDR3 region has the DNA TGTGCCAGTACCCCGCCCGGGAGGGATACGCAGTATTTT. Encoded protein: CASTPPGRDTQYF. Filled out from reference TRBV19 and TRBJ2-3, the complete variable domain reads DGGITQSPKYLFRKEGQNVTLSCEQNLNHDAMYWYRQDPGQGLRLIYYSQIVNDFQKGDIAEGYSVSREKKESFPLTVTSAQKNPTAFYLCASTPPGRDTQYFGPGTRLTVL.

The chain is built from TRBV15 and TRBJ2-1; D uncertain. Germline V gene data show CDR1 as LNHNV and CDR2 as YYDKDF (reference sequence). V was trimmed by 0 bases and J by 4 bases, leaving 10 bases between them. This CDR3 is built from 15 residues. In DNA form, the CDR3 reads TGTGCCACCAGCAGAGAGGGCAGCAAATACAATGAGCAGTTCTTC. This sequence encodes CATSREGSKYNEQFF.

The chain couples TRBV6-6 to TRBJ2-7; 7 bases match TRBD2. After removal of 0 bases from V and 0 bases from J, the junction contained 2 bases not matched to a gene. The V gene's germline CDR1 is MNHNY and CDR2 SVGAGI (reference sequence). This CDR3 has 15 residues. The CDR3, as DNA: TGTGCCAGCAGTTACTCGGGGGGGAACTCCTACGAGCAGTACTTC. It specifies CASSYSGGNSYEQYF.

This chain uses TRBV5-1 with TRBJ2-3; no clear D gene. V gave up 4 bases and J gave up 1 base, with 13 bases separating them. There are 15 residues in the CDR3. Germline V gene data show CDR1 as SGHRS and CDR2 as YFSETQ. In DNA form, the CDR3 reads TGCGCCAGCAGCCCTGGCAGGACGGGCACAGATACGCAGTATTTT. It encodes CASSPGRTGTDTQYF.

Only one count was recorded for this clone. The chain uses TRBV6-5 and TRBJ1-2; TRBD1 agrees at 7 bases. This CDR3 spans 14 amino acids. Trimming took 10 bases from V and 7 from J; bases not matched to a gene: 15. CDR1 is MNHEY and CDR2 is SVGAGI in the germline V gene. The DNA of the CDR3 is TGTGCCACCCCGGGACAGCCGGAGGTGAGTGGCTACACCTTC. The encoded protein is CATPGQPEVSGYTF.

The chain employs TRBV11-1 and TRBJ2-3; 7 bases fit TRBD1. This CDR3 is 15 amino acids long. The germline CDR1 and CDR2 sequences are SGHAT and FQDESV (reference sequence). J gave up 1 base and V 4 bases, and 5 bases lay outside the gene matches. CDR3 DNA sequence: TGTGCCAGCAGCTACGACAGGGCTGGCACAGATACGCAGTATTTT. It translates to CASSYDRAGTDTQYF.

This chain connects TRBV18 to TRBJ2-1, with a possible D match to TRBD1 (5 bases). V dropped 2 bases and J dropped 5 bases, with 7 bases sitting between them. The CDR3 extends over 13 amino acids. Germline V gene lookup returns CDR1 KGHSH and CDR2 LQKENI. The CDR3 nucleotides read TGTGCCAGCTCACCAGGGGCAGACAATGAGCAGTTCTTC. Its translation: CASSPGADNEQFF.

This rearrangement joins TRBV4-3 to TRBJ2-1; no clear D. Germline V CDR1 and CDR2: LGHNA, YSLEER. This CDR3 spans 16 amino acids. Trimming shortened V by 0 bases and J by 0 bases, and 9 bases separated the two germline ends. In nucleotides, the CDR3 is TGCGCCAGCAGCCAAGATCCGTTTAGCTCCTACAATGAGCAGTTCTTC. Its translation is CASSQDPFSSYNEQFF.